This T cell receptor beta chain was observed in a study of T cells after yellow fever vaccination (dated by TCRdb to between 2018 and 2020). Regarding the research as a whole: The SMART-Seq v4 Ultra Low Input RNA kit was used to prepare libraries from fractions with low cell numbers. To follow T-cell clones before and after both primary and booster YFV17D yellow fever vaccination, bulk TCR alpha and beta repertoires underwent longitudinal sequencing. Blood was drawn at multiple timepoints before and after primary and secondary immunization, with bulk PBMC replicates and cell subsets isolated. Two healthy male donors, one aged 18 to 30 and one aged 30 to 40 years, were included in the cohort.

The meaning of the sample's treatment or condition label: live attenuated yellow fever vaccine strain. Two biological replicates of bulk PBMCs were collected at each blood-draw timepoint. PBMCs were isolated from peripheral blood using a standard Ficoll-Paque protocol. TriZol was used to extract RNA from bulk PBMCs, CD4 and CD8 fractions, and dextramer-positive and dextramer-negative fractions. This clonotype was counted a few times. It lacks a known antigen. No much larger clone is present one base from it, and per-base qualities are unavailable. Summary of the overall study and its limitations: Only a couple of donors were included in the study, so the extent to which the findings can be generalized is limited. A small share of clonotypes was detected in both CD4 and CD8 compartments, with the overlap likely arising from convergent recombination. The secondary T-cell response was found to be weaker but faster than the primary response, with a peak reached on day 5 rather than on day 15. FACS-sorted repertoires could contain abundant contaminating clonotypes from the bulk population, so computational filtering was required. After the booster, most clones that had expanded after primary vaccination were detected again (nearly 98% of CD4 and around 88% of CD8), suggesting broad maintenance of memory.

The reads were generated on an Illumina NovaSeq 6000. Synthesis of TCR cDNA relied on 5'RACE template switching, a step that introduced a universal primer site along with unique molecular identifiers. Priming for cDNA synthesis came from both the TCR alpha and TCR beta constant segments. Library amplification involved two PCR steps, and the second step added sample barcodes and sequencing adapters. Libraries were sequenced on Illumina HiSeq 2500 (2x100 bp) or NovaSeq (2x150 bp). From the authors' description of their analysis: MIGEC handled demultiplexing of reads and collapsing into UMI consensus sequences, while MiXCR performed V(D)J alignment. Vaccine-responding clonotypes were defined with edgeR using replicate PBMC samples, requiring FDR below 0.01 and a log2 fold change above 5 up to day 15. Each bulk clonotype received a CD4 or CD8 identity based on whether the sequenced CD4 or CD8 repertoire contained that clonotype at higher abundance. TCRdb reprocessed the public reads (quality trimming at Q25 with fastp, clone calling with MiXCR) and kept in-frame beta chains. Rows matching on CDR3 protein sequence are summarized as one entry with the most common DNA and genes. The V and J calls shown here were made by TCRdb, not taken from the authors' results. For this sample there are over 250,000 distinct CDR3 sequences; about 4% appear just once. The ten largest clones add up to about 22% of the sample.

According to the germline V gene, CDR1 reads SNHLY and CDR2 reads FYNNEI. Unmatched junction bases come to 5, with V trimmed by 7 bases and J by 3 bases. Reading from cysteine to phenylalanine, the CDR3 counts 13 amino acids. The DNA shown is the 39-base CDR3, in frame from base 1. The chain is assembled from TRBV2 and TRBJ2-7; TRBD2 aligns with 8 central bases. The starting material was PBMCs, obtained 5 days after the yellow fever booster vaccination. This TCR came from a man aged 18 to 30 who received the YFV17D yellow fever vaccine. The CDR3 reads as follows: CASNGGDYYEQYF. The nucleotides read TGTGCCAGCAACGGGGGGGACTACTACGAGCAGTACTTC.